Here is one TCR beta chain with its context. Profiled with immunoSEQ multiplex PCR; TCRdb holds only in-frame clones, not every one. Seen here are hundreds of thousands of clones, around 97% observed once, and the top ten hold about 0.06%. CDR3 size: 11 residues. Trimming removed 4 bases from V and 11 bases from J, with 12 bases in between. Germline V lookup: CDR1 SGHRS, CDR2 YFSETQ. This sample stems from a study of shared clonotypes between healthy human individuals. The sample consisted of naive CD4+ T cells sorted from blood. Subset indicated: CD45RA+ positively selected. The chain has TRBV5-1 and TRBJ2-5; no firm D call. The TCR was taken from a young woman in good health. Written as DNA, the CDR3 is TGCGCCAGCAGCAACAGCGTGGAGCAGTACTTC. Its protein is CASSNSVEQYF.